This T cell receptor beta chain was sequenced in a study of blood T cells in healthy people across ages. Germline CDR1 DFQATT, CDR2 SNEGSKA (reference sequence). Trimming shortened V by 2 bases and J by 0 bases, and 9 bases separated the two germline ends. This CDR3 has 14 amino acids. This clonotype was detected a few times. A sample-barcoded 5' primer and a J-beta primer mix were used in a second PCR of roughly 7 to 11 cycles. TCRdb re-derived calls from the 5' RACE reads in MiXCR, one entry per CDR3 protein. Of over a million distinct CDR3 sequences detected, around 43% appear once; the ten largest clones hold about 20%.

Sequenced: blood. This clonotype was sampled from an older woman in good health. The genes are TRBV20-1 and TRBJ2-3; D gene unclear. CDR3 sequence reads: CSARPLRSTDTQYF. CDR3 DNA sequence: TGCAGTGCTAGACCACTACGGAGCACAGATACGCAGTATTTT.